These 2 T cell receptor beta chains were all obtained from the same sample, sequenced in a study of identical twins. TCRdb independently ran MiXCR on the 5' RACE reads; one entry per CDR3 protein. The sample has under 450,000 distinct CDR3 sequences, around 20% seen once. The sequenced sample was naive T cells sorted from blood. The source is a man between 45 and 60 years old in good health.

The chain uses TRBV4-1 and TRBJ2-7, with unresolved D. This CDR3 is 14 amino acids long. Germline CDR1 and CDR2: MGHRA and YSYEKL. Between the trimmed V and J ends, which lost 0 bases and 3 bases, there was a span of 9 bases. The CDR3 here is CASSQDPLFYEQYF. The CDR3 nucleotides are TGCGCCAGCAGCCAAGATCCCCTTTTCTACGAGCAGTACTTC.

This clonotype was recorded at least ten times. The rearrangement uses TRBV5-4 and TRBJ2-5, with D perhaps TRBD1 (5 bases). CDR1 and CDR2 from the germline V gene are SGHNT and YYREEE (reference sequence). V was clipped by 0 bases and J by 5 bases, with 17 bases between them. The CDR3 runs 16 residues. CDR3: CASSLEQALSPETQYF. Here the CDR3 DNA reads TGTGCCAGCAGCTTGGAACAGGCCCTTAGCCCGGAGACCCAGTACTTC.